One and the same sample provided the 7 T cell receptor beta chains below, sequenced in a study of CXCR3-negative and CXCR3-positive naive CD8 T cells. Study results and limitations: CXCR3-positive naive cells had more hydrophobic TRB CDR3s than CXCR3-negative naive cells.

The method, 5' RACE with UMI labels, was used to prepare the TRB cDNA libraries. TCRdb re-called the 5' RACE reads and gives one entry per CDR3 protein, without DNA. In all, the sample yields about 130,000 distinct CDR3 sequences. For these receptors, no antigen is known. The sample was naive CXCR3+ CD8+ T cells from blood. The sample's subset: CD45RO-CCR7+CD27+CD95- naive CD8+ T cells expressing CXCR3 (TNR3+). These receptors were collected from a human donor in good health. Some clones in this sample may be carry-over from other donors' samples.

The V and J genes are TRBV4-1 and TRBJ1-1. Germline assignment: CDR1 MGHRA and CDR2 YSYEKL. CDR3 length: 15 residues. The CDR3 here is CASSQELQMNTEAFF.

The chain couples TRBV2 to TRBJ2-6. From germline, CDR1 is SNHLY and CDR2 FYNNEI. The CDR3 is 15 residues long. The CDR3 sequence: CASSDPSSGANVLTF.

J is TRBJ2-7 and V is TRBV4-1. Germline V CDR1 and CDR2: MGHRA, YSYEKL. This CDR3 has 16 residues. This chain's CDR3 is CASSRILGASSYEQYF.

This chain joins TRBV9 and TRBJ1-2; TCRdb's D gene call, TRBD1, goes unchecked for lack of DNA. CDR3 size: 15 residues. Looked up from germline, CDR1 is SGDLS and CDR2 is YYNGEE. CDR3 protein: CASSVGQGAAYGYTF.

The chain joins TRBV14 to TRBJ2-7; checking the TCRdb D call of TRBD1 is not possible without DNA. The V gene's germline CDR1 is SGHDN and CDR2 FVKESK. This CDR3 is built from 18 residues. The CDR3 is CASSQYTLTGTPGYEQYF.

CDR3: CASSLTGYEQFF. This chain links TRBV5-1 with TRBJ2-1; TCRdb picks TRBD1, but there is no DNA to check that call. The length of the CDR3 is 12 residues. CDR1 is SGHRS, CDR2 YFSETQ, per germline.

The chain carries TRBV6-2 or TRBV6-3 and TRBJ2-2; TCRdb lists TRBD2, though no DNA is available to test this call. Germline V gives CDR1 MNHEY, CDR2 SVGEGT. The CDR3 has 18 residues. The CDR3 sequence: CASSPSFLAGGLTGELFF.